This T cell receptor beta chain was obtained from a study of blood T cells in healthy people across ages (dated by TCRdb to between 2014 and 2016). Context from the whole study: Template switching captured roughly one uniquely barcoded TCR beta cDNA molecule per two T cells in model experiments. Using deep sequencing normalized with unique cDNA molecular identifiers, the study measured how TCR beta repertoire diversity changes with age. The donors were split into four age groups: young (average roughly 15 years), middle-aged (more than 35), aged (around 67) and long-lived (under 85). For two donors (one aged 18 to 29 and one aged 80 or older), the study analyzed two additional independent replicas of 1 million unique cDNA reads from the same blood draw. Overall study outcomes, separate from this receptor: Compared with the aged group, the long-lived group had more naive CD4+ T cells, fewer expanded clones and increased TCR diversity, suggesting age selection. Estimates of total diversity based on one million sequenced T cells were considered lower bounds and underestimates. Donor CMV infection status was unknown, potentially confounding age-related changes in expanded clonotypes. Conclusive comparison of naive and antigen-experienced compartments was prevented by the profiling of bulk unsorted PBMCs. Observed TCR beta diversity per million T cells fell roughly linearly with age, and a significant reduction was already apparent by age around 40. The percentage of naive T cells measured by flow cytometry correlated strongly with observed TCR beta diversity.

CDR1 SGHAT and CDR2 FQNNGV were looked up in the germline V gene. The CDR3 spans 15 residues, from the cysteine through the phenylalanine. The entry retains the CDR3 DNA only, 45 bases that are in frame from base 1. Systemically healthy Caucasian individuals from Russia, 35 to 40 in total and aged 6 to 90 years, were included as donors. Each donor gave 8 to 10 milliliters of peripheral blood, drawn into EDTA-treated Vacutainer tubes. Ficoll-Paque density-gradient centrifugation was used to isolate PBMCs, with at least 6.5 million per sample. Trizol reagent was used to extract total RNA from PBMCs, with at least 6 micrograms per sample. For every donor, flow cytometry on a PBMC aliquot measured the percentage of naive CD45RAhigh/CD27high T cells. Library creation used 5' RACE. Sequencing was performed on an Illumina HiSeq 2500. A second roughly 6 to 11 cycle PCR used a sample-barcoded 5' primer and a J-beta primer mix. A template-switch 5' adaptor carrying 12 random nucleotides introduced a unique molecular identifier onto each TCR beta cDNA molecule. Each sample yielded at least 2.5 million CDR3-containing paired-end reads. First-strand cDNA was synthesized from all RNA with the Mint cDNA synthesis kit, primed by a TRBC-specific oligonucleotide. All cDNA was treated with uracil-DNA glycosylase and then went through a first 18-cycle PCR with the universal primers M1SS and BC2_uni_R. The authors processed their data as follows. Each sample was normalized by randomly selecting 1 million high-quality reads, each carrying a distinct molecular identifier. Reads with shared molecular identifiers were discarded instead of being binned into consensus sequences. MiTCR, set to a Q25 quality threshold and the strictest error-elimination algorithm, was used for CDR3 identification, clonotype clustering and error correction. Lower-bound total TCR beta diversity was estimated with a nonparametric unseen species model using Euler transformation. TCRdb itself trimmed the public reads at Q25 with fastp, ran MiXCR and retained productive beta chains. One record per CDR3 amino acid sequence lists the most common genes and DNA. TCRdb, rather than the study authors, made the V and J calls. The sample has more than 650,000 distinct CDR3 sequences on record, roughly 26% of them singletons. The ten largest clones represent approximately 2.9% of the sample.

Details on this clonotype: Its antigen is currently not known. Base qualities are not recorded, but no much larger clone differs from it by a single base.

The sample was also reused in another study, on T cells of mothers and their children. From the second report: Donors were nine systemically healthy Caucasian individuals: three mothers and their six children. cDNA synthesis consumed the entire amount of extracted RNA, loaded at approximately 1.5 ug RNA in each 15 ul reaction. In the second PCR, sample barcodes and 2-4 random nucleotides were introduced via the M1S primer. Over 9.5 million TCR beta CDR3 reads were obtained for each mother, and 2.5 million to 3 million reads were obtained for each child. TCR recombination output is similarly shaped by thymic selection in related and unrelated pairs, with a minor effect exerted by inherited differences. Normalized repertoire overlap was always slightly but never significantly higher in related than unrelated mother-child pairs. With a sensitivity of roughly 93 clones per million clonotypes, no persistent microchimeric T cell clones were detected. To look for features that set related mother-child pairs apart from unrelated individuals, the researchers ran deep NGS to compare the TCR beta repertoires of mothers and children. The mean age was 40 +/- 4 years for the mothers and roughly 11 +/- 4 years for the children. After adapter ligation with NEBNext reagents, the libraries were sequenced on Illumina HiSeq 2000 with 100+100 nt paired-end reads. Mother and child libraries were prepared a month apart and sequenced in separate runs to prevent cross-contamination. Between 500,000 and 2,000,000 distinct TCR beta clonotypes were identified per donor. Naive TCR beta clonotypes were estimated from low-frequency clonotypes matched to each donor's FACS-determined naive share, without sorting.

Specimen: blood. The receptor chain draws on TRBV11-2 and TRBJ2-5; the D call is possibly TRBD1 or TRBD2, each sharing 5 bases. The end of the DNA fits TRBJ2-7 better, so the J call may be wrong. The clonotype comes from a boy younger than 18 in good health. This receptor has the CDR3 CASSSSWDGAYEQYF. Here is the DNA: TGTGCCAGCAGCTCGAGCTGGGACGGAGCCTACGAGCAGTACTTC.